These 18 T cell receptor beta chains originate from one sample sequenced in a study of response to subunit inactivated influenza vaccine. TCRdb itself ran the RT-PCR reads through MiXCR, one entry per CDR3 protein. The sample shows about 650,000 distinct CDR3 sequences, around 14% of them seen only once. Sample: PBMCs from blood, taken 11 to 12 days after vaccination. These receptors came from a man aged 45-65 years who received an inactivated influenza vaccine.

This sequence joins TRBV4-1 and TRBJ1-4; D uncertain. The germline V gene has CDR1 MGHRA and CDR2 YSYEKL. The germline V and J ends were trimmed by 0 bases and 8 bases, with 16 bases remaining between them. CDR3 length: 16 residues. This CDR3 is CASSQDGSRRREKLFF. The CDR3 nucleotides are TGCGCCAGCAGCCAAGATGGTAGTCGCAGGAGGGAAAAACTGTTTTTT.

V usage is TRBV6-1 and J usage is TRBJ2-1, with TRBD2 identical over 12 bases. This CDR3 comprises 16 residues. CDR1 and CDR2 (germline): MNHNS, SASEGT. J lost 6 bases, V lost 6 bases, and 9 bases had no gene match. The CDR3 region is CASRTLAGGPSNEQFF. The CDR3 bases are TGTGCCAGCAGGACTCTAGCGGGAGGGCCAAGCAATGAGCAGTTCTTC.

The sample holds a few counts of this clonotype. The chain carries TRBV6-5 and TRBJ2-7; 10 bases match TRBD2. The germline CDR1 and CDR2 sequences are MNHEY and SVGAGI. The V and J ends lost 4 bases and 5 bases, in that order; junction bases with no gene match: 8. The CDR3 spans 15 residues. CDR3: CASSLSSGSGNEQYF. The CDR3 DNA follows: TGTGCCAGCAGTTTATCTAGCGGGAGTGGCAACGAGCAGTACTTC.

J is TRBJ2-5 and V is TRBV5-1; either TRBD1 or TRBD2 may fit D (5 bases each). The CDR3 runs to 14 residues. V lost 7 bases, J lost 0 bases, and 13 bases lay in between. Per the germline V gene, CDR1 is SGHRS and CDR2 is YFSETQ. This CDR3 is CASAGDLYQETQYF. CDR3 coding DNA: TGCGCCAGCGCCGGGGACCTGTACCAAGAGACCCAGTACTTC.

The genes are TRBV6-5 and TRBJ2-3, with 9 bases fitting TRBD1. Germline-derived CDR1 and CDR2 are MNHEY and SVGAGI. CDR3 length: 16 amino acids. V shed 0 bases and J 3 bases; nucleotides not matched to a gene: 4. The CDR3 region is CASSYSGTGMTDTQYF. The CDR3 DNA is TGTGCCAGCAGTTACTCCGGGACAGGGATGACAGATACGCAGTATTTT.

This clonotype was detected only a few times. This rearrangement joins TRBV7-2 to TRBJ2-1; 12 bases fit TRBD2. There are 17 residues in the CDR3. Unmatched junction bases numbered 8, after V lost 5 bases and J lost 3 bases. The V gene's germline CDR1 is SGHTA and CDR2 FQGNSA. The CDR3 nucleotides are TGTGCCAGCAGCACCCGGACTAGCGGGAATCTCTACAATGAGCAGTTCTTC. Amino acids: CASSTRTSGNLYNEQFF.

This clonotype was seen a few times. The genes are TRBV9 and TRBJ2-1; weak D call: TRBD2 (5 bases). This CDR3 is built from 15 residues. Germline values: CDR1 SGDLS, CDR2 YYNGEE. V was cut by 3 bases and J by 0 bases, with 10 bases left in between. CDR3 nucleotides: TGTGCCAGCAGCGATACGGGATACTCCTACAATGAGCAGTTCTTC. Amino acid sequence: CASSDTGYSYNEQFF.

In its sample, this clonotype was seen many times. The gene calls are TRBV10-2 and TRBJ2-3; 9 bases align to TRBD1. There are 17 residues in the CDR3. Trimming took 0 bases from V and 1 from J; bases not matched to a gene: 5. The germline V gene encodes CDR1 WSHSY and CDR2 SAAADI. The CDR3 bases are TGCGCCAGCAGTGAGTCTTGGGGGGACAGGGGCACAGATACGCAGTATTTT. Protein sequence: CASSESWGDRGTDTQYF.

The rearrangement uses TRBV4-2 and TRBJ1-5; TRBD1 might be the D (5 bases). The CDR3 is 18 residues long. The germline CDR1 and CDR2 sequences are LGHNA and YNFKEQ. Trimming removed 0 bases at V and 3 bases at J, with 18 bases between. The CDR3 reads CASSQESTVGGYNQPQHF. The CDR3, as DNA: TGTGCCAGCAGCCAAGAAAGTACGGTCGGGGGGTACAATCAGCCCCAGCATTTT.

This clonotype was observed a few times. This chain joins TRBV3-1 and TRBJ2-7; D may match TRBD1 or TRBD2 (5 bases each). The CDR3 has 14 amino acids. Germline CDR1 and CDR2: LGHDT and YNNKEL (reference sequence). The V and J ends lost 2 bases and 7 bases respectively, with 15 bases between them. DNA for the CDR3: TGTGCCAGCAGCCAACGGGACCAGGGTGGGGAGCAGTACTTC. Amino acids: CASSQRDQGGEQYF.

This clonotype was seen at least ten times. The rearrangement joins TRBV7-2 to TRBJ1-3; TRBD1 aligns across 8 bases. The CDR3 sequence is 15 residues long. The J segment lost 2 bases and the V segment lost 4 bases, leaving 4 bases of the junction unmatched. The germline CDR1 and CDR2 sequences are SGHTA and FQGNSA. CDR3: CASSSGQATGNTIYF. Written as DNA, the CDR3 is TGTGCCAGCAGCTCGGGACAGGCCACTGGAAACACCATATATTTT.

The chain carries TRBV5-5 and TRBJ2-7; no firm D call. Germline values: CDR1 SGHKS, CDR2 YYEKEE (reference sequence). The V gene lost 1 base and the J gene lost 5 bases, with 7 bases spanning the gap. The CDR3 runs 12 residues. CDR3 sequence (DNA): TGTGCCAGCAGCTTGTTCGGCAACGAGCAGTACTTC. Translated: CASSLFGNEQYF.

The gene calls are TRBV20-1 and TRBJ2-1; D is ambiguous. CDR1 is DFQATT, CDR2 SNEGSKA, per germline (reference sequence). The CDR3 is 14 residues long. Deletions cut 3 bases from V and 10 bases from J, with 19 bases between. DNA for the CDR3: TGCAGTGCTAGTATTGGCCTCCAAGCAGGCGAGCAGTTCTTC. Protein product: CSASIGLQAGEQFF.

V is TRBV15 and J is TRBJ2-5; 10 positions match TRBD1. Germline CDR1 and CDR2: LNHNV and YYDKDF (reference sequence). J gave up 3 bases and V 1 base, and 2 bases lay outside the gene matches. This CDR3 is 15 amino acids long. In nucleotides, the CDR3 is TGTGCCACCAGCAGAGGGACAGGGGGGAAAGAGACCCAGTACTTC. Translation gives CATSRGTGGKETQYF.

The CDR3 sequence: CASISKVGPRTDTQYF. Written as DNA, the CDR3 is TGTGCCAGCATCTCGAAGGTGGGACCAAGAACAGATACGCAGTATTTT. This chain links TRBV12-3 or TRBV12-4 with TRBJ2-3; either TRBD1 or TRBD2 may supply D (5 bases each). CDR3 length: 16 residues. The germline V and J ends were trimmed by 7 bases and 3 bases, with 20 bases remaining between them.

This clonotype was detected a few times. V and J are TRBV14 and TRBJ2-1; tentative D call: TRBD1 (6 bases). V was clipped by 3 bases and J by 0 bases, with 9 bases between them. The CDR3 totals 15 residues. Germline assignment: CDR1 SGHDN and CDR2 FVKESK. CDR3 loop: CASSQTGVSYNEQFF. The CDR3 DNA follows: TGTGCCAGCAGCCAGACAGGAGTCTCCTACAATGAGCAGTTCTTC.

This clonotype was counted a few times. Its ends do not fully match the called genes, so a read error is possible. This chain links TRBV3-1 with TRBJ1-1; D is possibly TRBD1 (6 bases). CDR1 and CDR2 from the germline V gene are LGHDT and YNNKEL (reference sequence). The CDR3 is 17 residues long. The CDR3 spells CASSQDDRTLFATEACF. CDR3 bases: TGTGCCAGCAGCCAAGATGACAGGACCCTCTTCGCCACTGAAGCTTGCTTT.

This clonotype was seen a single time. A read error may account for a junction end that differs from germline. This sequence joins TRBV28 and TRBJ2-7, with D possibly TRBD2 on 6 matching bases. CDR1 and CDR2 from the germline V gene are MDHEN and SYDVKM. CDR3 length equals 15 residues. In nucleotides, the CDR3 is TGTGCCGGCAGTTACCCGGACGGGGGTTCCTACGAGCAGTACTTC. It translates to CAGSYPDGGSYEQYF.